These 4 T cell receptor beta chains share one sample of origin, sequenced in a study of CD8 T cells in Susac syndrome. Reverse transcription of about 0.5 to 1 ug RNA used random hexamers. TCRdb independently ran MiXCR on the immunoSEQ multiplex PCR reads; one entry per CDR3 protein. Counted here are around 220,000 distinct CDR3 sequences, 80% to 95% occurring once; the ten biggest clones make up about 0.13%. The sequenced material came from CD8+ T cells from PBMCs. These receptors originate from a human donor with multiple sclerosis.

A single count supports this clonotype. The chain couples TRBV7-8 to TRBJ2-5; D gene unclear. V dropped 5 bases and J dropped 4 bases, with 17 bases sitting between them. Germline CDR1 is SGHVS and CDR2 is FQNEAQ. CDR3 length equals 15 residues. In DNA, the CDR3 is TGTGCCAGCAGCCAAGGCTTAGTGAAAGGAGAGACCCAGTACTTC. Residues: CASSQGLVKGETQYF. The full variable domain, completed using reference TRBV7-8 and TRBJ2-5, is GAGVSQSPRYKVAKRGQDVALRCDPISGHVSLFWYQQALGQGPEFLTYFQNEAQLDKSGLPSDRFFAERPEGSVSTLKIQRTQQEDSAVYLCASSQGLVKGETQYFGPGTRLLVL.

The V and J genes are TRBV29-1 and TRBJ2-7; 8 bases are shared with TRBD1. CDR3 length: 13 residues. CDR1 is SQVTM, CDR2 ANQGSEA, per germline. Unmatched junction bases numbered 7, after V lost 4 bases and J lost 5 bases. The CDR3 DNA reads as TGCAGCGTTGCGGCGGGACAGGTCCACGAGCAGTACTTC. This translates into CSVAAGQVHEQYF.

This chain uses TRBV12-3 or TRBV12-4 with TRBJ2-1; 14 bases align to TRBD2. V lost 6 bases, J lost 0 bases, and 10 bases stayed unmatched. The CDR3 totals 19 residues. In DNA, the CDR3 is TGTGCCAGCAGGGACCTCTGGACTAGCGGGGGGCACTCCTACAATGAGCAGTTCTTC. This codes for CASRDLWTSGGHSYNEQFF.

The V call is TRBV19, the J call TRBJ2-1, with D maybe TRBD2 (6 bases). This CDR3 comprises 14 residues. V was shortened by 4 bases and J by 6 bases, with 13 bases between the two germline ends. Germline CDR1 is LNHDA and CDR2 is SQIVND (reference sequence). The CDR3 reads CASSTWEDANEQFF. The CDR3 nucleotides are TGTGCCAGTAGTACCTGGGAGGATGCCAATGAGCAGTTCTTC. Together with reference TRBV19 and TRBJ2-1, the CDR3 gives the full variable domain: DGGITQSPKYLFRKEGQNVTLSCEQNLNHDAMYWYRQDPGQGLRLIYYSQIVNDFQKGDIAEGYSVSREKKESFPLTVTSAQKNPTAFYLCASSTWEDANEQFFGPGTRLTVL.